This TCR beta chain emerged from a study of early T cells in non-severe SARS-CoV-2 infection. Overall study results and limits: VDJdb matches were skewed toward anti-spike CD8 T cell responses.

TCRdb recomputed calls from the 5' RACE reads with MiXCR, one row per CDR3 protein. The data hold 65,000 to 80,000 distinct CDR3 sequences, with 9.5% to 15% observed a single time. CDR1 is SGHTA and CDR2 is FQGNSA in the germline V gene. The CDR3 consists of 15 residues. Trimming at V came to 2 bases and at J to 4 bases, leaving 3 bases not matched to a gene. Comment on this clonotype: Its antigen is unknown.

This TCR was recovered from an adult who was a healthcare worker with PCR-confirmed SARS-CoV-2 infection or an uninfected control (not recorded which). The gene calls are TRBV7-2 and TRBJ2-2; TRBD1 matches 8 bases. Sequenced material: whole blood. CDR3 in amino acids: CASSLFQGATGELFF. In DNA form, the CDR3 reads TGTGCCAGCAGCTTATTCCAGGGGGCCACCGGGGAGCTGTTTTTT.